This T cell receptor (beta chain) is from a study of blood T cell repertoires in COVID-19 (dated by TCRdb to about 2020). For the wider study: Collaborator samples came from the United States, Italy and Spain and covered acute and convalescent phases of COVID-19. The prospective study material was composed of cDNA or gDNA derived from T cells, B-cell-depleted T cells, or PBMCs. Deeply sampled blood TCRbeta repertoires from subjects exposed to, actively infected with, or recovered from COVID-19 were included in the dataset. Nearly every sample came with metadata listing a de-identified subject ID, COVID-19 status, age in years and sex. The samples were drawn from the first 160 participants of the ongoing ImmuneRACE study and from 950 to 1,500 subjects provided by 6 global collaborators. The repertoires were made available in a free public database intended to serve as a resource for research on the immune response to SARS-CoV-2. Where HLA class I and class II types were available, the types were taken from metadata supplied by the sample provider, not from assay-based typing.

TCRbeta CDR3 regions were amplified from genomic DNA using the immunoSEQ Assay, a bias-controlled multiplex PCR. The authors processed their data as follows. Within the assay, amplification of reference gene primers was used to estimate how many nucleated cells each sample contained. Sequence reads were collapsed and filtered to measure the absolute abundance of every unique TCRbeta CDR3 rearrangement. For each sample, productive Simpson clonality was calculated as the square root of Simpson's diversity index across productive rearrangements. TCRdb took this table from immuneACCESS and kept in-frame rearrangements with V and J called. Such tables lack part of the clones; where checked against another copy, unresolved V genes explain under half of the gap, and the rest is unexplained. The D gene and trimming were derived from the DNA, and the V and J assignments and clone size from that table. Within this sample are around 460,000 clones, with 70% to 90% of them counted one time only. In total, the top ten clones hold 0.65% to 1% of the sample.

What the work shows at the level of the full study, not this receptor alone: Clinical and demographic metadata were provided uncurated, with the amount varying by source and participant.

V and J lose 3 bases and 2 bases, and a span of 19 bases separates them. Inclusive of the bounding cysteine and phenylalanine, the CDR3 is 17 residues long. Here the CDR3 DNA is all that survives: 51 bases in frame from base 1. CDR1 and CDR2 are read off the germline V gene as LGHNA and YNFKEQ. One collaborating source in Seattle enrolled patients while the patients were actively infected and followed the patients over time throughout the course of disease. Each collaborating institution followed its own protocols to collect whole blood in K2EDTA tubes. For TCRbeta analysis, collaborators shipped samples as frozen whole blood, isolated PBMCs, or DNA extracted from either of those sample types. With respect to this clone: The specificity of this receptor is unknown. No much larger clone is present one base from it, and per-base qualities are unavailable.

The sequence derives from a man aged 18-30 years with COVID-19, enrolled during active disease. Sequencing input: peripheral blood. This chain is built from TRBV4-2 and TRBJ1-2; the D gene remains uncertain. The CDR3 reads as follows: CASSQSPKEDLNYGYTF. The DNA sequence is given as TGTGCCAGCAGCCAGAGCCCTAAGGAGGATTTGAACTATGGCTACACCTTC.